This T cell receptor beta chain was sequenced for a study of blood T cell repertoires in COVID-19. About the study: Samples of COVID-19 (acute and convalescent) were obtained from the United States, Italy and Spain. PBMCs, B-cell-depleted T cells, or T cells were the source of the cDNA or gDNA that made up the material.

As handled by the study authors: Reference gene primer amplification in the assay estimated nucleated cell counts. Repertoires were generated with immunoSEQ multiplex PCR, while TCRdb's copy carries only in-frame clones and drops some. V and J calls and clone size come straight from that table; D and trimming were deduced from the DNA. The sample lists around 220,000 clones, 85% to 90% seen once, with more than 1.4% in the top ten. V trimming: 6 bases; J trimming: 3 bases; junction bases outside the gene matches: 2. There are 13 residues in the CDR3. Germline loops: CDR1 WNHNN, CDR2 SYGVQD (reference sequence).

The chain combines TRBV10-1 with TRBJ1-5, with 7 bases that match TRBD1. Sample: peripheral blood. The receptor's source is a man aged 18 to 30 with active or convalescent COVID-19. The CDR3 region is CASSTGVNQPQHF. In DNA, the CDR3 is TGCGCCAGCAGCACAGGGGTCAATCAGCCCCAGCATTTT.